The 10 T cell receptor beta chains reported below all come from one sample, sequenced in a study of T cell repertoires and Cas9 in healthy adults. Measured with immunoSEQ multiplex PCR; TCRdb has only the in-frame clones, and not every one. The repertoire holds about 22,000 clones, with roughly nine tenths as singletons. Input material: CD4+ effector T cells (CD127+, CD25-, CD137-, CD154-) from PBMCs; culture status not recorded. These receptors were collected from a human donor in good health.

The chain combines TRBV28 with TRBJ1-1; D gene uncertain. The CDR3 totals 16 residues. Trimming removed 2 bases from V and 5 bases from J, with 18 bases in between. Germline CDR1 and CDR2: MDHEN and SYDVKM. This CDR3 reads CASSLATGRPGTEAFF. DNA for the CDR3: TGTGCCAGCAGTTTAGCGACGGGCAGGCCGGGAACTGAAGCTTTCTTT.

This clone was counted once. The J gene is TRBJ2-2, the V gene TRBV9; 9 bases match TRBD2. The CDR3 totals 15 residues. Germline V gene data show CDR1 as SGDLS and CDR2 as YYNGEE. The ends lost 6 bases at V and 6 bases at J; junction bases unmatched: 9. CDR3 in DNA: TGTGCCAGCACCCCCTCTCTAGCGGGGTCCGGGGAGCTGTTTTTT. Protein: CASTPSLAGSGELFF.

The rearrangement uses TRBV6-6 and TRBJ1-6; perhaps TRBD1 as D (5 bases). Germline V lookup: CDR1 MNHNY, CDR2 SVGAGI (reference sequence). V was shortened by 4 bases and J by 7 bases, with 8 bases between the two germline ends. The CDR3 is made up of 13 amino acids. CDR3: CASSSGGNSPLHF. The CDR3 DNA reads as TGTGCCAGCAGTTCCGGGGGGAATTCACCCCTCCACTTT.

The J gene is TRBJ2-7, the V gene TRBV2, with a weak D call TRBD2 (5 bases). This CDR3 is 13 amino acids long. Germline loops: CDR1 SNHLY, CDR2 FYNNEI. V gave up 3 bases and J gave up 2 bases, with 8 bases separating them. Here the CDR3 DNA reads TGTGCCAGCAGTGACCCGCGGGCCTACGAGCAGTACTTC. Translation gives CASSDPRAYEQYF.

This chain joins TRBV27 and TRBJ2-7; no firm D call. The CDR3 sequence is 15 residues long. Germline assignment: CDR1 MNHEY and CDR2 SMNVEV (reference sequence). The V gene lost 1 base and the J gene lost 5 bases, with 15 bases spanning the gap. CDR3 region: CASSLFGRGGHEQYF. The CDR3 DNA reads TGTGCCAGCAGTTTATTCGGTCGAGGTGGCCACGAGCAGTACTTC.

The chain carries TRBV2 and TRBJ1-4; TRBD1 agrees at 8 bases. The CDR3 runs 15 residues. J lost 3 bases, V lost 6 bases, and 6 bases had no gene match. Germline CDR1 and CDR2: SNHLY and FYNNEI. In DNA, the CDR3 is TGTGCCAGCAGGGTGGACAGGGCGGCTAATGAAAAACTGTTTTTT. Translating it yields CASRVDRAANEKLFF.

The chain carries TRBV7-9 and TRBJ1-1; D is unresolved. Germline CDR1 reads SEHNR; CDR2 reads FQNEAQ (reference sequence). V shed 1 base and J shed 4 bases, with 7 bases lying between them. CDR3 length: 13 residues. As DNA, the CDR3 is TGTGCCAGCAGCTTAGGACACGGCACTGAAGCTTTCTTT. It encodes CASSLGHGTEAFF.

This clone was found once. The chain combines TRBV4-2 with TRBJ1-3; no definite D call. V was pared by 2 bases and J by 0 bases, with 8 bases between. CDR3 length equals 15 residues. The germline V gene encodes CDR1 LGHNA and CDR2 YNFKEQ. The DNA of the CDR3 is TGTGCCAGCAGCCAACCCGGTTCCTCTGGAAACACCATATATTTT. This encodes CASSQPGSSGNTIYF.

The chain employs TRBV5-6 and TRBJ1-6; 7 bases agree with TRBD1. The CDR3 runs 16 residues. Per germline, CDR1 SGHDT and CDR2 YYEEEE. The ends lost 3 bases at V and 6 bases at J; junction bases unmatched: 9. CDR3 residues: CASSSLLTGPNSPLHF. CDR3 DNA: TGTGCCAGCAGCTCCCTCCTGACAGGGCCTAATTCACCCCTCCACTTT.

The V call is TRBV5-1, the J call TRBJ1-1; D gene ambiguous. The CDR3 has 13 amino acids. Germline-derived CDR1 and CDR2 are SGHRS and YFSETQ. Deletions cut 5 bases from V and 1 base from J, with 9 bases between. In DNA form, the CDR3 reads TGCGCCAGCAGGTCCAGTCCGAACACTGAAGCTTTCTTT. It codes for CASRSSPNTEAFF.